The present entry profiles one T cell receptor (beta chain) with its context. Its antigen is not identified. These data belong to a study of cytomegalovirus exposure and HLA in healthy donors. Overall study context: Falling in the Caucasian-associated ancestry cluster were about 83% of some 400 genotyped donors. Overall study findings and caveats: For TCR beta chains, V- and J-gene trimming was later linked to a missense DCLRE1C variant. A list of around 160 TCR beta chains associated with cytomegalovirus was given. TCR beta sequences reportedly predicted the HLA-A and HLA-B alleles of most subjects accurately.

The PCR was carried out with 60 Vbeta primers and 13 Jbeta primers. Libraries were prepared by immunoSEQ multiplex PCR; TCRdb keeps only in-frame clonotypes and omits some of them. The sample holds more than 110,000 clones; more than 60% are singletons and the top ten take 2.8%. The sequence derives from a male donor in good health and CMV-seronegative. Material: PBMCs.

CDR3 protein: CASSKTGGSNQPQHF. In DNA, the CDR3 is TGCGCCAGCAGCAAGACAGGGGGTAGCAATCAGCCCCAGCATTTT. The V gene is TRBV5-1, the J gene TRBJ1-5; 9 bases are shared with TRBD1. Germline trimming cut 4 bases from V and 0 bases from J; bases unmatched to any gene: 2. Looked up from germline, CDR1 is SGHRS and CDR2 is YFSETQ. This CDR3 has 15 amino acids.